The clone carrying this T cell receptor beta chain was seen many times. Antigen specificity is unknown. The data are from a study of neurological immune-mediated disorders. Study-wide points: Levels of TCR clonal expansion peaked in HTLV-1-associated myelopathy and reached their lowest in multiple sclerosis, under those of healthy controls.

The CDR3 spans 12 residues. The V end was cut by 8 bases, the J end by 2 bases, with 12 bases between. Germline V gene data show CDR1 as DFQATT and CDR2 as SNEGSKA (reference sequence). The unsorted libraries originated from 2 million PBMCs that had been stored at -80 C. The authors made cDNA by 5'RACE with 10-nucleotide random UMIs. From 15-18 subjects, over 160 million TCR-beta sequences were obtained in each sequencing run. MiXCR, applied by TCRdb to the 5' RACE reads, yields one record per CDR3 protein. The sample has around 28,000 distinct CDR3 sequences; more than 6.5% are singletons. This chain connects TRBV20-1 to TRBJ1-1; D is perhaps TRBD1 (5 bases). The clonotype originates from a woman between 45 and 65 years old in good health. The material sequenced was PBMCs. CDR3 DNA sequence: TGCAGTCCAGGGCGGGCAAACACTGAAGCTTTCTTT. This sequence encodes CSPGRANTEAFF.